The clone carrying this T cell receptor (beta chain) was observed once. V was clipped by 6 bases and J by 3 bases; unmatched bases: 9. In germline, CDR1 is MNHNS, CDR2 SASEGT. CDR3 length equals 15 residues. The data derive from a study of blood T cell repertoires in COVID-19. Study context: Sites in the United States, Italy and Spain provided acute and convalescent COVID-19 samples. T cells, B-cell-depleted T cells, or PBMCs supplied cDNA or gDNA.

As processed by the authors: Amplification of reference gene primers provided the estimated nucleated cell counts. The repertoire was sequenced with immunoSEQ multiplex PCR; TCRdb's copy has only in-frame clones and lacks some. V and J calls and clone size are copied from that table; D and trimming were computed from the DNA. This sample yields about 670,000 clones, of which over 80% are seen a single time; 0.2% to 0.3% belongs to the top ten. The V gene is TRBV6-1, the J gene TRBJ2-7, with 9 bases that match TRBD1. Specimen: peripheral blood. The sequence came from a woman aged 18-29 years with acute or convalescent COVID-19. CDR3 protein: CASSGTGIRSYEQYF. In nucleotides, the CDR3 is TGTGCCAGCAGCGGGACAGGGATACGAAGCTACGAGCAGTACTTC.